The clone carrying this T cell receptor beta chain was recorded only once. This record comes from a study of blood T cell repertoires in COVID-19. Looking at the study overall: Sites in the United States, Italy and Spain provided acute and convalescent COVID-19 samples. T cells, B-cell-depleted T cells, or PBMCs provided the cDNA or gDNA that served as material.

Measured with immunoSEQ multiplex PCR; TCRdb has only the in-frame clones, and not every one. The sample has nearly 95,000 clones, around four fifths seen once. The CDR3 length is 15 residues. Trimming cost V 2 bases and J 2 bases; bases outside gene matches: 3. CDR1 is KGHSH, CDR2 LQKENI, per germline. This receptor was taken from a human donor in a cohort sampled during active COVID-19. The V gene is TRBV18, the J gene TRBJ2-1; TRBD1 matches at 7 bases. Sequencing input: peripheral blood. For the CDR3, the DNA is TGTGCCAGCTCACCAGTACAGGGGCCCTACAATGAGCAGTTCTTC. Translating it yields CASSPVQGPYNEQFF.